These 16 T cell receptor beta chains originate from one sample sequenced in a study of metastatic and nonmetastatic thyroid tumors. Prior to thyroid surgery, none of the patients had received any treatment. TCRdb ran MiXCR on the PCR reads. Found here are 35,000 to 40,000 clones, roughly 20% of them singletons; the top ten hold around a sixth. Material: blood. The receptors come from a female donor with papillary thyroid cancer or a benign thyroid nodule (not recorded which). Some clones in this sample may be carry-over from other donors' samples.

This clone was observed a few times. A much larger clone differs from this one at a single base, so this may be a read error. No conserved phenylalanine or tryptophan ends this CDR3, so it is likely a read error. CDR3 nucleotides: TGTGCCAGCAGTAGAGAACGGGTTCAGCCCCAGCATCTT. Its translation is CASSRERVQPQHL. The V and J genes are TRBV6-2 or TRBV6-3 and TRBJ1-5; D gene uncertain. Trimming cost V 5 bases and J 6 bases, with 11 bases left between them. Germline values: CDR1 MNHEY, CDR2 SVGEGT. The CDR3 sequence is 13 residues long.

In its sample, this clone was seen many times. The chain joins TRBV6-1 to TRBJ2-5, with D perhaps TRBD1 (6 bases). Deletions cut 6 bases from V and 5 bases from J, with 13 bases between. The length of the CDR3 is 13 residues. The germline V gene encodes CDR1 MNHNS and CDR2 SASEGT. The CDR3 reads CASRWGLPETQYF. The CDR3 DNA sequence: TGTGCCAGCAGATGGGGGCTCCCTGAGACCCAGTACTTC.

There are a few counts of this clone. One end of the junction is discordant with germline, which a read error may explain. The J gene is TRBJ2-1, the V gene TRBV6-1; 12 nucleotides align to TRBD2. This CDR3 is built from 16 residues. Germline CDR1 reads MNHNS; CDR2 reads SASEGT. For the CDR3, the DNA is TGCGCCAGCAGTGGGGTGACTAGCGGGAGTCTTAAGGAGCAGTTCTTC. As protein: CASSGVTSGSLKEQFF.

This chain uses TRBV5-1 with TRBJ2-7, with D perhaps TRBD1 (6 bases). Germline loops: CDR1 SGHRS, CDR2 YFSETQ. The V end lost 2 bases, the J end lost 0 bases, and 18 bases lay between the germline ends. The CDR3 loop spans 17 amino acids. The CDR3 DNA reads TGCGCCAGCAGCTTCCAGTCTCCGGGACACCGCTCCTACGAGCAGTACTTC. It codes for CASSFQSPGHRSYEQYF.

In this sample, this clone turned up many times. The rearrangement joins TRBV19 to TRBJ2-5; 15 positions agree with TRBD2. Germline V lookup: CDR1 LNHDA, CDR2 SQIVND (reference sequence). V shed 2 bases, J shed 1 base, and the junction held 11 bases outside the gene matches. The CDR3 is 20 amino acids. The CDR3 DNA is TGTGCCAGTAGTATAAGCTCACCCGGGACTAGCGGGGGGCCCCAAGAGACCCAGTACTTC. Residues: CASSISSPGTSGGPQETQYF.

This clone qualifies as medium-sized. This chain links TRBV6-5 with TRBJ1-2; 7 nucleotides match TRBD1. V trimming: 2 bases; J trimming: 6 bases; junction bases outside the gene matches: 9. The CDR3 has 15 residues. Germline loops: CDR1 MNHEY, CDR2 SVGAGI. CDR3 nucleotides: TGTGCCAGCAGTTACGGCCCGACAGGGAGGAATGGCTACACCTTC. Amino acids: CASSYGPTGRNGYTF.

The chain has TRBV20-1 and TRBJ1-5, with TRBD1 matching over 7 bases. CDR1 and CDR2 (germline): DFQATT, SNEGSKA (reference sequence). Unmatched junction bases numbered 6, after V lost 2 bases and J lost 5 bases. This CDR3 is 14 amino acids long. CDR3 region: CSARLGQNYQPQHF. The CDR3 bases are TGCAGTGCTAGACTGGGACAGAATTATCAGCCCCAGCATTTT.

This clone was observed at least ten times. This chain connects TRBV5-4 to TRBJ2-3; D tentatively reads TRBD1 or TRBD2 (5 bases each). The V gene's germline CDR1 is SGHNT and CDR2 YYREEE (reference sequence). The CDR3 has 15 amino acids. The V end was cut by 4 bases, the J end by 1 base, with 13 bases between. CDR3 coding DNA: TGTGCCAGCAGCAATGATGGGACGGGCACAGATACGCAGTATTTT. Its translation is CASSNDGTGTDTQYF.

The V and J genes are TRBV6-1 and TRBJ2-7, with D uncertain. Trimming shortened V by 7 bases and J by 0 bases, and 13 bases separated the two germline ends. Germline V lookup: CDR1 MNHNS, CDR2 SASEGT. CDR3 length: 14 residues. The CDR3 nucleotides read TGTGCCAGCACCCCAACGGTGTGCTCCTACGAGCAGTACTTC. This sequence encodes CASTPTVCSYEQYF.

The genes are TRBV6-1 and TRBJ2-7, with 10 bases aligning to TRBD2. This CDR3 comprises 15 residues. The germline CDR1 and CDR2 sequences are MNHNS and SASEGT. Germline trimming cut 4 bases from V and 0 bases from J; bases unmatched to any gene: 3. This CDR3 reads CASSVSSGSSYEQYF. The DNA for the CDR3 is TGTGCCAGCAGTGTATCTAGCGGGAGCTCCTACGAGCAGTACTTC.

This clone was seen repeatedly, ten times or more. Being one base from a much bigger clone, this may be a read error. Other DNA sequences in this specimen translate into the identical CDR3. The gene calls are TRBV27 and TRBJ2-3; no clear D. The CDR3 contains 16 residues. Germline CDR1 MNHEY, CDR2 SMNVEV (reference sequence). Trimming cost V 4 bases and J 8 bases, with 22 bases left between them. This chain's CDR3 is CASSSIFTSWSGTQYF. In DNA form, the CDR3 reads TGTGCCAGCAGTTCGATTTTTACGAGTTGGTCAGGTACGCAGTATTTT.

CDR3 in amino acids: CSASPNTETQYF. The CDR3 DNA reads TGCAGTGCTAGTCCGAATACAGAGACCCAGTACTTC. V gene TRBV20-1 combines with J gene TRBJ2-5; the D is unclear. CDR3 length: 12 amino acids. Per the germline V gene, CDR1 is DFQATT and CDR2 is SNEGSKA (reference sequence). V dropped 3 bases and J dropped 4 bases, with 9 bases sitting between them.

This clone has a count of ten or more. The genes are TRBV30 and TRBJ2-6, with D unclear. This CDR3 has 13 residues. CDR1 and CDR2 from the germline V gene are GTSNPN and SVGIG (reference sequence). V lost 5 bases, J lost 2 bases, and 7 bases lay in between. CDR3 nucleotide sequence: TGTGCCTGGCGCCTCACTGGGGCCAACGTCCTGACTTTC. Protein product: CAWRLTGANVLTF.

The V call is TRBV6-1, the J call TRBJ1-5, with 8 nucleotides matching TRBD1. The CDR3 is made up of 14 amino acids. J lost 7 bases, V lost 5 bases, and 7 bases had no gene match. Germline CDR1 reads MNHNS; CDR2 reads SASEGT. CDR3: CASSKQTGVQPQHF. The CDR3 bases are TGTGCCAGCAGTAAACAGACAGGGGTCCAGCCCCAGCATTTT.

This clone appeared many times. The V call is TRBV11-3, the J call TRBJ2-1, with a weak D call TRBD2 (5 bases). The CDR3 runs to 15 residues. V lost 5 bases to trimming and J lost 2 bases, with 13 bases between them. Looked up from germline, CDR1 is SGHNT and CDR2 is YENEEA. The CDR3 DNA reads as TGTGCCAGCAGCACTGACGCGGGTCCCTACAATGAGCAGTTCTTC. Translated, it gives CASSTDAGPYNEQFF. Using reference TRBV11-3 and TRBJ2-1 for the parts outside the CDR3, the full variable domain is EAGVVQSPRYKIIEKKQPVAFWCNPISGHNTLYWYLQNLGQGPELLIRYENEEAVDDSQLPKDRFSAERLKGVDSTLKIQPAELGDSAVYLCASSTDAGPYNEQFFGPGTRLTVL.

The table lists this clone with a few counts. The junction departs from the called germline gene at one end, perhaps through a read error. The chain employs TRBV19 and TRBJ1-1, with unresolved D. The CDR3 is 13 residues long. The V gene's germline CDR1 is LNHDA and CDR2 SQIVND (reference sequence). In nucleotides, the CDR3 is TGTGCCAGTTCAACCAAGGAGAACACTGAAGTTTTCTTT. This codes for CASSTKENTEVFF.